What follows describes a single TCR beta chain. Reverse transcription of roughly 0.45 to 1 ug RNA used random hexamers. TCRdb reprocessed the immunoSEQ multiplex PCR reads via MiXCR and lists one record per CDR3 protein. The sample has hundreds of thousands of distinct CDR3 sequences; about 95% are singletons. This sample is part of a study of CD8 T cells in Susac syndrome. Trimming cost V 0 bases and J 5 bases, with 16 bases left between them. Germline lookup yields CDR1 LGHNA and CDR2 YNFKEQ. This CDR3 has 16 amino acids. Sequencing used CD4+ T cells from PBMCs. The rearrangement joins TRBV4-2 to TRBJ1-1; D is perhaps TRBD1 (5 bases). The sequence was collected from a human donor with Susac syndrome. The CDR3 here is CASSQDDLGAWTEAFF. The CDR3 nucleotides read TGTGCCAGCAGCCAAGATGATTTAGGGGCTTGGACTGAAGCTTTCTTT.